This T cell receptor beta chain was retrieved from a study of CD8 T cells in ankylosing spondylitis. General observations from the study: Blood from ankylosing spondylitis patients appeared to carry a characteristic roughly eight-variant TCR beta motif.

This CDR3 has 12 residues. Trimming stripped 8 bases from V and 5 bases from J, with 12 bases between. Construction of TCR beta libraries was performed using quantitative 5'-RACE with molecular barcodes. TCRdb analysed the 5' RACE reads with MiXCR anew, one entry per CDR3 protein. The table lists 750,000 to 850,000 distinct CDR3 sequences, about 10% of them singletons. This clonotype was picked up a small number of times. Its antigen is not known. V is TRBV12-3 or TRBV12-4 and J is TRBJ2-5; D call uncertain. Sequenced: blood, either unsorted or a sorted T cell fraction (not recorded which). This receptor was taken from a male donor with ankylosing spondylitis. The CDR3 protein is CASGFPGETQYF. In DNA, the CDR3 is TGTGCCAGCGGATTCCCTGGGGAGACCCAGTACTTC.